The clone carrying this T cell receptor beta chain was picked up one time. What it recognizes is unknown. The junction shows a germline mismatch at one end, possibly a read error. This entry comes from a study of cytomegalovirus exposure and HLA in healthy donors. The CDR3 contains 15 residues. Germline V gives CDR1 MNHNY, CDR2 SVGAGI (reference sequence). Study-level points and caveats: The classifier, whose performance was assessed in both the original and validation cohorts, reportedly diagnosed cytomegalovirus status with high specificity and sensitivity. A later analysis associated approximately 17,000 TCR beta sequences with HLA alleles at a 0.05 false discovery rate. Immune exposure information available was restricted to CMV serostatus. Within the data, a cluster of highly shared sequence variants was likely a sequencing artifact.

With 60 Vbeta and 13 Jbeta primers, the PCR was carried out. The table came from immunoSEQ multiplex PCR; TCRdb's copy has only in-frame clones and leaves some out. The table has 100,000 to 150,000 clones, roughly four fifths seen once; the top ten hold about 2.5%. The chain joins TRBV6-6 to TRBJ2-2; a possible D gene is TRBD2 (6 bases). This receptor was obtained from a boy aged 2 to 10 in good health and CMV-seronegative. The sample taken for sequencing was PBMCs. In DNA form, the CDR3 reads TGTGCCAGCAGCCCATTACTCCCGAACACCGGGGGGCTGTTTTTT. Translation: CASSPLLPNTGGLFF.